One T cell receptor (beta chain) is described in this entry. CDR3 length equals 15 residues. With 6 bases removed from V and 2 bases from J, the gap between germline ends came to 14 bases. Germline assignment: CDR1 MNHEY and CDR2 SVGAGI. These data belong to a study of blood T cell repertoires in COVID-19. Study-level background: Acute-phase and convalescent COVID-19 samples originated in the United States, Italy and Spain. Sample material is recorded as cDNA or gDNA derived from T cells, B-cell-depleted T cells, or PBMCs.

Seattle patients were enrolled during active infection and followed longitudinally. How the authors handled the data: Amplification with reference gene primers provided the estimates of nucleated cell counts. Measured with immunoSEQ multiplex PCR; TCRdb has only the in-frame clones, and not every one. D and trimming come from the DNA, and the V and J calls and clone size come from that table. Of about 200,000 clones in the sample, more than 75% were seen once. The sequencing input was peripheral blood. This TCR came from an older person with COVID-19, enrolled during active disease. This chain links TRBV6-5 with TRBJ1-3; D is unclear. The CDR3 region is CASSRYSGAGNTIYF. CDR3 nucleotide sequence: TGTGCCAGCAGCCGATACTCCGGGGCTGGAAACACCATATATTTT.